The present entry profiles one TCR beta chain with its context. Its specificity is not known. Germline loops: CDR1 SGHAT, CDR2 FQNNGV. There are 16 residues in the CDR3. The V and J ends lost 5 bases and 0 bases, in that order; junction bases with no gene match: 10. Naive CD8 cells lacked CD45RO and underwent positive selection for CCR7, leaving out terminally differentiated effector memory CD45RA+ cells. Donors, without exception, were Caucasian adults residing in Nashville, Tennessee. The protocol was immunoSEQ multiplex PCR, while the TCRdb copy is restricted to in-frame clones and leaves out a portion. The profile shows some 2.1 million clones, 93% of them singletons. The source of the sample is a study of shared clonotypes between healthy human individuals. Study findings and constraints: Against clonotypes common to all four donors, non-shared ones had lower generation probabilities. What limited the represented genetic and exposure-history diversity was the small number of donors.

Sequencing input: naive CD8+ T cells from PBMCs. The chain employs TRBV11-2 and TRBJ2-7; 7 bases align to TRBD2. This clonotype was sampled from a man younger than 35 in good health. Some clones in this sample may be carry-over from other donors' samples. The CDR3, as DNA: TGTGCCAGCAGCCCAAGGGTGGGGAGGGCCTCCTACGAGCAGTACTTC. This sequence encodes CASSPRVGRASYEQYF.